This T cell receptor (beta chain) is drawn from a study of blood T cells in healthy people across ages. This clonotype has a handful of counts. Its cognate antigen is unknown. For the second PCR, which ran for about 7 to 11 cycles, a sample-barcoded 5' primer and a J-beta primer mix were used. TCRdb reanalysed the 5' RACE reads using MiXCR and keeps one entry per CDR3 protein. The sample records 1.5 million to 2 million distinct CDR3 sequences, 28% being singletons. Study-level findings and limits: In older individuals, TCR beta diversity per million T cells was lower, falling roughly linearly with age. TCR beta diversity was tightly associated with the proportion of naive T cells.

CDR1 and CDR2 from the germline V gene are LGHNT and FRNRAP. V was clipped by 6 bases and J by 5 bases; unmatched bases: 13. The CDR3 is 17 residues long. Sequencing was performed on blood. This clonotype was obtained from a woman aged 30 to 39 in good health. This chain links TRBV12-5 with TRBJ2-1; 10 nucleotides match TRBD2. In DNA form, the CDR3 reads TGTGCTAGTGGCCGGCGAATAGCGGGAGGCCAAAACAATGAGCAGTTCTTC. Residues: CASGRRIAGGQNNEQFF. The variable domain in full, completed from reference TRBV12-5 and TRBJ2-1, reads DARVTQTPRHKVTEMGQEVTMRCQPILGHNTVFWYRQTMMQGLELLAYFRNRAPLDDSGMPKDRFSAEMPDATLATLKIQPSEPRDSAVYFCASGRRIAGGQNNEQFFGPGTRLTVL.